These 31 T cell receptor beta chains were all obtained from the same sample, sequenced in a study of T-cell memory formation after mild COVID-19. TCRdb fed the 5' RACE reads into MiXCR, producing one record per CDR3 protein. Of approximately 480,000 distinct CDR3 sequences listed, about 20% were seen once; the top ten hold around 12%. Sequencing was performed on PBMCs or a T cell subset sorted from them (not recorded which). The origin of the receptors is an adult woman who had mild COVID-19 (a few samples of this study predate the infection). Cell type and time point are not known.

This clonotype was found many times. CDR3 nucleotides: TGCGCCAGCAGGGGGGCGAGGGCTGAAGCTTTCTTT. This encodes CASRGARAEAFF. The rearrangement links TRBV4-1 to TRBJ1-1, with D possibly being TRBD1 (6 bases). V was pared by 6 bases and J by 6 bases, with 11 bases between. Per the germline V gene, CDR1 is MGHRA and CDR2 is YSYEKL. This CDR3 region has 12 residues.

The V and J genes are TRBV29-1 and TRBJ1-2; D perhaps matches TRBD1 (6 bases). From germline, CDR1 is SQVTM and CDR2 ANQGSEA. The V end was cut by 7 bases, the J end by 5 bases, with 20 bases between. The CDR3 runs 14 residues. The CDR3 nucleotides are TGCAGCGCTCTGGGGGGGGCGGAAGGGTATGGCTACACCTTC. It codes for CSALGGAEGYGYTF. The full variable domain, in which reference TRBV29-1 and TRBJ1-2 provide the parts outside the CDR3, is SAVISQKPSRDICQRGTSLTIQCQVDSQVTMMFWYRQQPGQSLTLIATANQGSEATYESGFVIDKFPISRPNLTFSTLTVSNMSPEDSSIYLCSALGGAEGYGYTFGSGTRLTVV.

This clonotype has at least ten counts. The rearrangement uses TRBV6-2 or TRBV6-3 and TRBJ2-3; D call uncertain. Trimming pared 2 bases from V and 6 bases from J, leaving 12 bases between. This CDR3 region has 14 residues. Germline CDR1 and CDR2: MNHEY and SVGEGT. The CDR3 loop is CASSYGSSVDTQYF. In nucleotides, the CDR3 is TGTGCCAGCAGTTACGGGTCGAGTGTGGATACGCAGTATTTT.

This clonotype was seen only a few times. The chain is built from TRBV5-4 and TRBJ2-1; TRBD2 agrees at 11 bases. Trimming cost V 3 bases and J 9 bases; bases outside gene matches: 5. Looked up from germline, CDR1 is SGHNT and CDR2 is YYREEE (reference sequence). The CDR3 is 14 residues long. CDR3 coding DNA: TGTGCCAGCAGCTCTACTAGCGGGAGAACTGAGCAGTTCTTC. Translation: CASSSTSGRTEQFF.

The J gene is TRBJ2-7, the V gene TRBV18; D possibly matches TRBD1 or TRBD2 (7 bases each). V gave up 6 bases and J gave up 6 bases, with 15 bases separating them. The CDR3 is made up of 13 amino acids. Looked up from germline, CDR1 is KGHSH and CDR2 is LQKENI. The CDR3 is CASSEQGEGEQYF. CDR3 coding DNA: TGTGCCAGCTCGGAGCAGGGGGAGGGCGAGCAGTACTTC.

This clonotype was observed a few times. The chain joins TRBV5-4 to TRBJ1-1, with a possible D match to TRBD1 (5 bases). Germline CDR1 reads SGHNT; CDR2 reads YYREEE (reference sequence). The V gene lost 0 bases and the J gene lost 0 bases, with 21 bases spanning the gap. This CDR3 has 19 amino acids. This chain's CDR3 is CASSLESWYDRSMNTEAFF. In nucleotides, the CDR3 is TGTGCCAGCAGCTTGGAATCTTGGTATGACAGAAGCATGAACACTGAAGCTTTCTTT.

This chain links TRBV12-3 or TRBV12-4 with TRBJ2-2; 8 bases align to TRBD1. The V gene end was trimmed by 6 bases and the J gene end by 4 bases; junction bases not matched to a gene: 7. This CDR3 contains 15 residues. The CDR3: CASSLETGATGELFF. CDR3 bases: TGTGCCAGCAGCCTAGAGACAGGGGCCACCGGGGAGCTGTTTTTT.

V gene TRBV7-2 combines with J gene TRBJ2-3, with TRBD2 matching 16 bases. Germline loops: CDR1 SGHTA, CDR2 FQGNSA. V lost 5 bases and J lost 4; bases outside the gene matches: 9. The CDR3 contains 18 residues. CDR3 bases: TGTGCCAGCAGCGCCGGGACTAGCGGGGGGGTCTGGGCAGATACGCAGTATTTT. This encodes CASSAGTSGGVWADTQYF.

This clonotype appeared a few times. This chain uses TRBV5-1 with TRBJ1-2; D is uncertain. Deletions cut 0 bases from V and 4 bases from J, with 10 bases between. CDR3 length equals 14 residues. Germline CDR1 is SGHRS and CDR2 is YFSETQ. The CDR3 DNA reads TGCGCCAGCAGCTTGGAACAGTCCGTCTATGGCTACACCTTC. This sequence encodes CASSLEQSVYGYTF. The complete variable domain, with remaining parts taken from reference TRBV5-1 and TRBJ1-2, reads KAGVTQTPRYLIKTRGQQVTLSCSPISGHRSVSWYQQTPGQGLQFLFEYFSETQRNKGNFPGRFSGRQFSNSRSEMNVSTLELGDSALYLCASSLEQSVYGYTFGSGTRLTVV.

This clonotype has only a few counts. The chain employs TRBV29-1 and TRBJ1-2; D gene ambiguous. Germline V gene sequence: CDR1 SQVTM, CDR2 ANQGSEA. V was cut by 3 bases and J by 4 bases, with 12 bases left in between. This CDR3 has 13 residues. The CDR3 loop is CSVESQFGYGYTF. CDR3 sequence (DNA): TGCAGCGTTGAGTCCCAGTTTGGCTATGGCTACACCTTC. Supplemented by reference TRBV29-1 and TRBJ1-2, the full variable domain reads SAVISQKPSRDICQRGTSLTIQCQVDSQVTMMFWYRQQPGQSLTLIATANQGSEATYESGFVIDKFPISRPNLTFSTLTVSNMSPEDSSIYLCSVESQFGYGYTFGSGTRLTVV.

Here the CDR3 DNA reads TGTGCCAGCAGCCAAGCTTCCGCGGGGGTCTACGAGCAGTACTTC. Protein product: CASSQASAGVYEQYF. This chain links TRBV3-1 with TRBJ2-7, with 7 bases identical to TRBD2. Germline CDR1 reads LGHDT; CDR2 reads YNNKEL (reference sequence). The V segment lost 1 base and the J segment 3 bases; nucleotides outside the gene matches: 6. This CDR3 comprises 15 residues.

This clonotype was observed once. The chain couples TRBV30 to TRBJ2-7; the D call may be TRBD1 or TRBD2 (6 bases each). Germline CDR1 reads GTSNPN; CDR2 reads SVGIG (reference sequence). CDR3 length: 13 amino acids. Trimming stripped 2 bases from V and 0 bases from J, with 8 bases between. The CDR3 sequence: CAWSRGVSYEQYF. Written as DNA, the CDR3 is TGTGCCTGGAGTAGGGGGGTCTCCTACGAGCAGTACTTC.

This clonotype appeared many times. The CDR3 nucleotides are TGCAGTGCTAGTAGACCTTACTCTGGAAACACCATATATTTT. Translation: CSASRPYSGNTIYF. The chain joins TRBV20-1 to TRBJ1-3, with D hard to call. Germline assignment: CDR1 DFQATT and CDR2 SNEGSKA (reference sequence). The CDR3 runs 14 residues. V was clipped by 3 bases and J by 0 bases, with 9 bases between them.

V is TRBV19 and J is TRBJ1-5; 10 bases are a match to TRBD1. Germline assignment: CDR1 LNHDA and CDR2 SQIVND (reference sequence). The V gene end was trimmed by 9 bases and the J gene end by 7 bases; junction bases not matched to a gene: 12. This CDR3 region has 15 residues. CDR3 loop: CASVTGTGVGQPQHF. The CDR3, as DNA: TGTGCCAGCGTCACCGGGACAGGGGTAGGGCAGCCCCAGCATTTT.

The chain uses TRBV20-1 and TRBJ2-7; D is ambiguous. The CDR3 runs 13 residues. Germline CDR1 DFQATT, CDR2 SNEGSKA (reference sequence). Deletions cut 1 base from V and 1 base from J, with 8 bases between. The CDR3 bases are TGCAGTGCTAGAGCTGATGGATCCTACGAGCAGTACTTC. It yields the protein CSARADGSYEQYF.

CDR3 sequence reads: CASSPPGGYGSYEQYF. In nucleotides, the CDR3 is TGTGCCAGCAGTCCCCCCGGGGGCTACGGGAGCTACGAGCAGTACTTC. J is TRBJ2-7 and V is TRBV12-3 or TRBV12-4, with D perhaps matching TRBD1 or TRBD2 (6 bases each). CDR3 length: 16 amino acids. V was pared by 5 bases and J by 3 bases, with 20 bases between.

In this sample, this clonotype turned up many times. The V gene is TRBV14, the J gene TRBJ2-3; no definite D call. V was cut by 3 bases and J by 4 bases, with 5 bases left in between. The length of the CDR3 is 12 residues. Germline V gives CDR1 SGHDN, CDR2 FVKESK. The CDR3 DNA reads as TGTGCCAGCAGCCACGGGTCAGATACGCAGTATTTT. Translating gives CASSHGSDTQYF.

The chain employs TRBV20-1 and TRBJ2-4; D remains ambiguous. The CDR3 contains 14 residues. Germline CDR1 reads DFQATT; CDR2 reads SNEGSKA (reference sequence). Between the trimmed V and J ends, which lost 5 bases and 0 bases, there was a span of 11 bases. This chain's CDR3 is CSAPHTIAKNIQYF. The CDR3 nucleotides are TGCAGTGCTCCCCACACTATAGCCAAAAACATTCAGTACTTC.

The J gene is TRBJ2-2, the V gene TRBV12-3 or TRBV12-4; 9 positions agree with TRBD2. The CDR3 is 17 residues long. The V gene end was trimmed by 2 bases and the J gene end by 2 bases; junction bases not matched to a gene: 6. The CDR3 DNA is TGTGCCAGCAGTTTACGCGGGGGGGCCTCTAACACCGGGGAGCTGTTTTTT. This encodes CASSLRGGASNTGELFF.

This clonotype occurred a few times. V usage is TRBV25-1 and J usage is TRBJ2-2; 7 positions agree with TRBD2. Germline values: CDR1 MGHDK, CDR2 SYGVNS. This CDR3 has 15 residues. V shed 6 bases, J shed 0 bases, and the junction held 4 bases outside the gene matches. The CDR3 DNA reads as TGTGCCAGCAGGGGTCTAGCGGCGAACACCGGGGAGCTGTTTTTT. This translates into CASRGLAANTGELFF. Full variable domain (outside the CDR3, taken from reference TRBV25-1 and TRBJ2-2): EADIYQTPRYLVIGTGKKITLECSQTMGHDKMYWYQQDPGMELHLIHYSYGVNSTEKGDLSSESTVSRIRTEHFPLTLESARPSHTSQYLCASRGLAANTGELFFGEGSRLTVL.

This clonotype occurred a few times. The V call is TRBV19, the J call TRBJ1-3, with D possibly being TRBD1 (5 bases). CDR3 length equals 14 residues. Per germline, CDR1 LNHDA and CDR2 SQIVND (reference sequence). Trimming pared 7 bases from V and 12 bases from J, leaving 22 bases between. This CDR3 reads CASTSGGSGMGIYF. CDR3 coding DNA: TGTGCCAGTACCAGCGGGGGGTCCGGAATGGGCATATATTTT.

The sample holds a few counts of this clonotype. CDR3 protein: CASSYSALAGGPVGEQFF. The CDR3 region has the DNA TGTGCCAGCAGTTACTCGGCTCTAGCGGGGGGGCCGGTAGGTGAGCAGTTCTTC. This sequence joins TRBV6-2 or TRBV6-3 and TRBJ2-1; 12 bases are a match to TRBD2. The CDR3 sequence is 18 residues long. Germline values: CDR1 MNHEY, CDR2 SVGEGT. V shed 0 bases, J shed 9 bases, and the junction held 12 bases outside the gene matches.

The chain carries TRBV7-2 and TRBJ2-3, with a possible D match to TRBD2 (7 bases). CDR1 SGHTA and CDR2 FQGNSA come from the germline V gene. This CDR3 is built from 17 residues. Between the trimmed V and J ends, which lost 2 bases and 1 base, there was a span of 16 bases. The CDR3 nucleotides read TGTGCCAGCAGCTTAAGGGGGGGCGGGGCTGGCACAGATACGCAGTATTTT. Amino acids: CASSLRGGGAGTDTQYF.

CDR3 bases: TGTGCCAGCAGTTCGACTAGCGGGTTTTTCACAGATACGCAGTATTTT. This codes for CASSSTSGFFTDTQYF. This chain joins TRBV6-6 and TRBJ2-3, with 10 bases that match TRBD2. There are 16 residues in the CDR3. J gave up 2 bases and V 4 bases, and 6 bases lay outside the gene matches. Germline V lookup: CDR1 MNHNY, CDR2 SVGAGI (reference sequence).

V gene TRBV29-1 combines with J gene TRBJ1-5; possible D gene TRBD1, 6 bases. V was cut by 6 bases and J by 5 bases, with 14 bases left in between. CDR3 length equals 13 residues. Per germline, CDR1 SQVTM and CDR2 ANQGSEA. The CDR3: CSVGGGRDQPQHF. CDR3 DNA: TGCAGCGTGGGGGGGGGCCGAGATCAGCCCCAGCATTTT.

The chain carries TRBV11-1 and TRBJ2-5; the D is unclear. The germline V gene encodes CDR1 SGHAT and CDR2 FQDESV (reference sequence). The CDR3 length is 15 residues. Between the trimmed V and J ends, which lost 2 bases and 1 base, there was a span of 11 bases. CDR3 bases: TGTGCCAGCAGCTTATTCTCTGCACTCCAAGAGACCCAGTACTTC. This encodes CASSLFSALQETQYF. Full variable domain (missing parts from reference TRBV11-1 and TRBJ2-5): EAEVAQSPRYKITEKSQAVAFWCDPISGHATLYWYRQILGQGPELLVQFQDESVVDDSQLPKDRFSAERLKGVDSTLKIQPAELGDSAMYLCASSLFSALQETQYFGPGTRLLVL.

This clonotype was seen more than once but under ten times. V gene TRBV2 combines with J gene TRBJ1-2, with a tentative D call TRBD1 (6 bases). Germline loops: CDR1 SNHLY, CDR2 FYNNEI. CDR3 length: 17 residues. V was cut by 4 bases and J by 5 bases, with 23 bases left in between. The CDR3 coding sequence is TGTGCCAGCAGTGCCGAGAAACGGGACACGGCGGGGTATGGCTACACCTTC. This encodes CASSAEKRDTAGYGYTF.

This clonotype was found many times. The J gene is TRBJ1-5, the V gene TRBV20-1; D is ambiguous. Trimming removed 4 bases from V and 5 bases from J, with 9 bases in between. This CDR3 spans 12 amino acids. The germline V gene encodes CDR1 DFQATT and CDR2 SNEGSKA (reference sequence). The CDR3 region is CSATNPYQPQHF. CDR3 sequence (DNA): TGCAGTGCTACAAACCCTTATCAGCCCCAGCATTTT.

In this sample, this clonotype turned up a few times. The chain couples TRBV9 to TRBJ2-6, with unresolved D. The CDR3 is 15 residues long. Germline CDR1 is SGDLS and CDR2 is YYNGEE. V lost 4 bases, J lost 1 base, and 9 bases lay in between. The CDR3 nucleotides are TGTGCCAGCAGCTCATTGGGATCTGGGGCCAACGTCCTGACTTTC. It specifies CASSSLGSGANVLTF. The full variable domain, rest sourced from reference TRBV9 and TRBJ2-6, is DSGVTQTPKHLITATGQRVTLRCSPRSGDLSVYWYQQSLDQGLQFLIQYYNGEERAKGNILERFSAQQFPDLHSELNLSSLELGDSALYFCASSSLGSGANVLTFGAGSRLTVL.

This chain joins TRBV24-1 and TRBJ2-7; D may be TRBD1 (5 bases). Deletions cut 3 bases from V and 3 bases from J, with 14 bases between. CDR3 size: 15 residues. Per the germline V gene, CDR1 is KGHDR and CDR2 is SFDVKD. The CDR3 nucleotides are TGTGCCACCAGTGATGGGGCTTTGGGGCTCTACGAGCAGTACTTC. It translates to CATSDGALGLYEQYF.

The gene calls are TRBV3-1 and TRBJ2-2; D perhaps matches TRBD2 (6 bases). Germline V gives CDR1 LGHDT, CDR2 YNNKEL (reference sequence). Trimming removed 0 bases at V and 5 bases at J, with 13 bases between. The CDR3 has 16 residues. For the CDR3, the DNA is TGTGCCAGCAGCCAAGAGACCTTCGGAGGGACCGGGGAGCTGTTTTTT. It codes for CASSQETFGGTGELFF.